The rows below give T cell receptor beta chains drawn from one sample of a study of T cell responses to AZD1222 COVID-19 vaccine. Assay: immunoSEQ multiplex PCR; the TCRdb copy retains only in-frame clones and omits some. The sample has 80,000 to 130,000 clones; just under 90% are singletons. This sample comprised peripheral blood, obtained on day 0 of AZD1222 vaccination. These receptors were obtained from an adult in good health. CDR3s include the opening cysteine and the closing phenylalanine or tryptophan. A D gene is named only where the DNA matches it firmly. Clone size is given for some rows only: seen once, a few or many times, or a class if the clone is expanded.

size: .; V: TRBV2; D: .; J: TRBJ1-5; DNA: TGTGCCAGCAGTGAGTGGGCGACTAGCAATCAGCCCCAGCATTTT; CDR3: CASSEWATSNQPQHF
size: .; V: TRBV29-1; D: .; J: TRBJ2-7; DNA: TGCAGCGTCACGACAGACGAGCAGTACTTC; CDR3: CSVTTDEQYF
size: .; V: TRBV24-1; D: TRBD2; J: TRBJ2-3; DNA: TGTGCCACCAGTGACCCGAGCGGGGGGGGGACAGATACGCAGTATTTT; CDR3: CATSDPSGGGTDTQYF
size: .; V: TRBV18; D: TRBD1; J: TRBJ1-4; DNA: TGTGCCAGCTCACCACTGAGACAGGGTGGTGTTATCCCTGAAAAACTGTTTTTT; CDR3: CASSPLRQGGVIPEKLFF
size: .; V: TRBV6-2/TRBV6-3; D: TRBD2; J: TRBJ2-3; DNA: TGTGCCAGCAGTTACTTGGCGGGGGTGCAACATACGCAGTATTTT; CDR3: CASSYLAGVQHTQYF
size: .; V: TRBV19; D: .; J: TRBJ2-1; DNA: TGTGCCAGTAGTGGACTTGACGTCTCCTACAATGAGCAGTTCTTC; CDR3: CASSGLDVSYNEQFF
size: once; V: TRBV6-5; D: .; J: TRBJ2-7; DNA: TGTGCCAGCGGCTGGAACGAGCAGTACTTC; CDR3: CASGWNEQYF
size: .; V: TRBV7-2; D: .; J: TRBJ2-1; DNA: TGTGCCAGCAGCTTAGAGGCAATTGAGCAGTTCTTC; CDR3: CASSLEAIEQFF
size: few; V: TRBV5-5; D: .; J: TRBJ2-3; DNA: TGTGCCAGCAGCTTGAGGCAGGGCATAACAGATACGCAGTATTTT; CDR3: CASSLRQGITDTQYF
size: .; V: TRBV6-5; D: .; J: TRBJ1-4; DNA: TGTGCCAGCAGCGCCACAGGGACGGCTCGGAAACTGTTTTTT; CDR3: CASSATGTARKLFF
size: .; V: TRBV9; D: TRBD1; J: TRBJ2-1; DNA: TGTGCCAGCAGCGTTCAATCGGGACAGGGTTATTCTGAGCAGTTCTTC; CDR3: CASSVQSGQGYSEQFF
size: .; V: TRBV6-4; D: .; J: TRBJ1-1; DNA: TGTGCCAGCAGCCTTGAATGGAACACTGAAGCTTTCTTT; CDR3: CASSLEWNTEAFF
size: .; V: TRBV29-1; D: .; J: TRBJ1-2; DNA: TGCAGCGCCGGGACCTCCGGCTATGGCTACACCTTC; CDR3: CSAGTSGYGYTF
size: few; V: TRBV29-1; D: .; J: TRBJ1-1; DNA: TGCAGCGGGGGACATGGGAACACTGAAGCTTTCTTT; CDR3: CSGGHGNTEAFF
size: few; V: TRBV9; D: TRBD1; J: TRBJ1-4; DNA: TGTGCCAGCAGCGCAGGGACAGGGGCCTTTAAGGAAAAACTGTTTTTT; CDR3: CASSAGTGAFKEKLFF
size: .; V: TRBV7-9; D: TRBD1; J: TRBJ2-5; DNA: TGTGCCAGCAGCCCCCCCTCCCAGACAGGGACAGAGACCCAGTACTTC; CDR3: CASSPPSQTGTETQYF
size: .; V: TRBV2; D: .; J: TRBJ2-7; DNA: TGTGCCAGCAGTGAGATAGGGGGCTACGAGCAGTACTTC; CDR3: CASSEIGGYEQYF
size: .; V: TRBV18; D: TRBD1; J: TRBJ1-1; DNA: TGTGCCAGCCGCCGGGACAGGGGTATGAACACTGAAGCTTTCTTT; CDR3: CASRRDRGMNTEAFF
size: .; V: TRBV6-5; D: TRBD2; J: TRBJ2-1; DNA: TGTGCCAGCCTGCGGCGGGGGGGCGGCAATGAGCAGTTCTTC; CDR3: CASLRRGGGNEQFF
size: once; V: TRBV24-1; D: TRBD2; J: TRBJ2-1; DNA: TGTGCCACCACTAAACTAGCGGGGGGTAGCTCCTACAATGAGCAGTTCTTC; CDR3: CATTKLAGGSSYNEQFF
size: once; V: TRBV11-3; D: TRBD2; J: TRBJ2-1; DNA: TGTGCCAGCAGCTCACTAGCGGGGGGGAGGGTCACTGAGCAGTTCTTC; CDR3: CASSSLAGGRVTEQFF
size: .; V: TRBV30; D: TRBD1; J: TRBJ1-2; DNA: TGTGCCTGGGGTGGGACAGGGAATCCGGGCTATGGCTACACCTTC; CDR3: CAWGGTGNPGYGYTF
size: .; V: TRBV7-2; D: .; J: TRBJ2-1; DNA: TGTGCCAGCAGCGCCCGCGGTAGCGTTTCCTACAATGAGCAGTTCTTC; CDR3: CASSARGSVSYNEQFF
size: .; V: TRBV20-1; D: .; J: TRBJ2-1; DNA: TGCAGTGCTAAGGGGAATGAGCAGTTCTTC; CDR3: CSAKGNEQFF
size: once; V: TRBV7-9; D: .; J: TRBJ2-7; DNA: TGTGCCAGCAGCTTAGAACAGTACGAGCAGTACTTC; CDR3: CASSLEQYEQYF
size: .; V: TRBV5-8; D: .; J: TRBJ2-2; DNA: TGTGCCAGCAGCCGCACAGTCCCCGCGGTCACCGGGGAGCTGTTTTTT; CDR3: CASSRTVPAVTGELFF
size: .; V: TRBV29-1; D: .; J: TRBJ1-4; DNA: TGCAGCGCAGCGGTAGTCGAAAAACTGTTTTTT; CDR3: CSAAVVEKLFF
size: .; V: TRBV10-3; D: TRBD1; J: TRBJ2-2; DNA: TGTGCCATCAGTCAGCAACAGGGGGCCGGGGAGCTGTTTTTT; CDR3: CAISQQQGAGELFF
size: .; V: TRBV6-2/TRBV6-3; D: TRBD1; J: TRBJ1-1; DNA: TGTGCCAGCAGTTACAGGGATAACAGGGGAATAGAAGCTTTCTTT; CDR3: CASSYRDNRGIEAFF
size: .; V: TRBV11-3; D: .; J: TRBJ1-1; DNA: TGTGCCAGCAGCTTAGGTAACGGTGGTGAAGCTTTCTTT; CDR3: CASSLGNGGEAFF
size: .; V: TRBV28; D: TRBD1; J: TRBJ2-5; DNA: TGTGCCAGCAGTTTAGGGACAGGGAGGCAAGAGACCCAGTACTTC; CDR3: CASSLGTGRQETQYF
size: .; V: TRBV7-9; D: .; J: TRBJ1-3; DNA: TGTGCCAGCAGCCTGCGACAGGATGCTGGAAACACCATATATTTT; CDR3: CASSLRQDAGNTIYF
size: .; V: TRBV10-3; D: TRBD1; J: TRBJ2-5; DNA: TGTGCCATCAGTGAACTCGCTGGCAGGGGGTATGAGGAGACCCAGTACTTC; CDR3: CAISELAGRGYEETQYF
size: .; V: TRBV7-2; D: .; J: TRBJ1-4; DNA: TGTGCCAGCAGCTTAGACATCAATGAAAAACTGTTTTTT; CDR3: CASSLDINEKLFF
size: .; V: TRBV18; D: TRBD1; J: TRBJ1-4; DNA: TGTGCCAGCTCACTAGGACAGGGCGCAACTAATGAAAAACTGTTTTTT; CDR3: CASSLGQGATNEKLFF
size: once; V: TRBV18; D: .; J: TRBJ1-1; DNA: TGTGCCAGCTCACTTCGGGGGAACACTGAAGCTTTCTTT; CDR3: CASSLRGNTEAFF
size: .; V: TRBV19; D: TRBD1; J: TRBJ1-1; DNA: TGTGCCAGTAGTGCACAGGGGCCCACTGAAGCTTTCTTT; CDR3: CASSAQGPTEAFF
size: once; V: TRBV19; D: .; J: TRBJ2-7; DNA: TGTGCCAGTAGTACCGACGGGAGCTCCTACGAGCAGTACTTC; CDR3: CASSTDGSSYEQYF
size: .; V: TRBV5-4; D: .; J: TRBJ2-3; DNA: TGTGCCAGCAGCTTGGCGGGGACGGGATCAGATACGCAGTATTTT; CDR3: CASSLAGTGSDTQYF
size: .; V: TRBV2; D: TRBD1; J: TRBJ1-1; DNA: TGTGCCAGCAGGAGAAGGACAGGGGGCAGGGAGGACACTGAAGCTTTCTTT; CDR3: CASRRRTGGREDTEAFF
size: .; V: TRBV6-1; D: .; J: TRBJ1-4; DNA: TGTGCCAGCAGTGAAGTCAGGGGCAGTGAAAAACTGTTTTTT; CDR3: CASSEVRGSEKLFF
size: .; V: TRBV7-3; D: .; J: TRBJ1-1; DNA: TGTGCCAGCAGCCTCCAAGGGGGCACTGAAGCTTTCTTT; CDR3: CASSLQGGTEAFF
size: few; V: TRBV4-2; D: TRBD2; J: TRBJ2-7; DNA: TGTGCCAGCAGCCAAAAAAGAGCCGGGACTAGCGGGGGGCCGGGGAGGGACGAGCAGTACTTC; CDR3: CASSQKRAGTSGGPGRDEQYF
size: .; V: TRBV7-8; D: TRBD2; J: TRBJ2-2; DNA: TGTGCCAGCAGCTTCCTAGCGGGAACTACCGGGGAGCTGTTTTTT; CDR3: CASSFLAGTTGELFF
size: once; V: TRBV6-6; D: .; J: TRBJ1-4; DNA: TGTGCCAGCAGTTTGATTAGTTGGACAGTTAATGAAAAACTGTTTTTT; CDR3: CASSLISWTVNEKLFF
size: .; V: TRBV23-1; D: .; J: TRBJ1-1; DNA: TGCGCCAGCAGTCAATCGTCCAGGGAGACTGAAGCTTTCTTT; CDR3: CASSQSSRETEAFF
size: .; V: TRBV14; D: .; J: TRBJ1-5; DNA: TGTGCCAGCAGCCCTTCATTTAATCAGCCCCAGCATTTT; CDR3: CASSPSFNQPQHF
size: .; V: TRBV4-3; D: .; J: TRBJ1-1; DNA: TGCGCCAGCAGCCGGTACCCGGCCAGCACTGAAGCTTTCTTT; CDR3: CASSRYPASTEAFF
size: few; V: TRBV7-2; D: .; J: TRBJ1-2; DNA: TGTGCCAGCAGCTTAGTTTCAGGGGACTATGGCTACACCTTC; CDR3: CASSLVSGDYGYTF
size: .; V: TRBV6-2/TRBV6-3; D: .; J: TRBJ1-1; DNA: TGTGCCAGCAGTTACCCTGGGGACACTGAAGCTTTCTTT; CDR3: CASSYPGDTEAFF
size: .; V: TRBV27; D: .; J: TRBJ2-7; DNA: TGTGCCAGCAGTTTATCGGTGGGTTTCTACGAGCAGTACTTC; CDR3: CASSLSVGFYEQYF
size: .; V: TRBV6-5; D: .; J: TRBJ2-1; DNA: TGTGCCAGCAGTACGCCCAGGGGGGTTGAGCAGTTCTTC; CDR3: CASSTPRGVEQFF
size: .; V: TRBV4-1; D: .; J: TRBJ1-6; DNA: TGCGCCAGCAGCCAAGATACTTCGACACGATTATACTTT; CDR3: CASSQDTSTRLYF
size: once; V: TRBV7-3; D: .; J: TRBJ2-3; DNA: TGTGCCAGCAGCCCCCAAAGCACAGATACGCAGTATTTT; CDR3: CASSPQSTDTQYF
size: .; V: TRBV28; D: .; J: TRBJ1-5; DNA: TGTGCCAGCAGCCGGCCCCTTACGGGGCAGCCCCAGCATTTT; CDR3: CASSRPLTGQPQHF